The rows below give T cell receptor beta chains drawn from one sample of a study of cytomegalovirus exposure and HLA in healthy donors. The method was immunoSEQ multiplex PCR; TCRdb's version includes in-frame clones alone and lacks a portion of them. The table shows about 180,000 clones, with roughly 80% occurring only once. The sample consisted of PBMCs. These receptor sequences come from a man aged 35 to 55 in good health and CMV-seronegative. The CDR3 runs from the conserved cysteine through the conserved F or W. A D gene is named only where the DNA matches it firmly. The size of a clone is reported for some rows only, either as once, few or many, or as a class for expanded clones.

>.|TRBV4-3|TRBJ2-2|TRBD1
TGCGCCAGCAGCCAAGAGATGAGGGACAGGGGTAGAACCGGGGAGCTGTTTTTT
CASSQEMRDRGRTGELFF
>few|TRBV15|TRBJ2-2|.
TGTGCCACCAGCAGAGTGAGCACCGGGGAGCTGTTTTTT
CATSRVSTGELFF
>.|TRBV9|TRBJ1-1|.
TGTGCCAGCAAAGGGGGGGGCTCCGAAGCTTTCTTT
CASKGGGSEAFF
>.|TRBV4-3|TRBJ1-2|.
TGCGCCAGCAGCCAAGATGTTAATTGGGGGGGCTATGGCTACACCTTC
CASSQDVNWGGYGYTF
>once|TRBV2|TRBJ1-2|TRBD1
TGTGCCAGCAGTGGGACAGGAAGAGAAGGCTACACCTTC
CASSGTGREGYTF
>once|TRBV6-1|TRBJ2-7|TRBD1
TGTGCCAGCAGTGACCTACAGGGGACCAGCTCCTACGAGCAGTACTTC
CASSDLQGTSSYEQYF
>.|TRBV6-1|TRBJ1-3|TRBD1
TGTGCCAGCAAACGGGAGAGGACAGGAGGAAACACCATATATTTT
CASKRERTGGNTIYF
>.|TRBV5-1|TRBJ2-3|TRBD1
TGCGCCAGCAGCTCGGAACAGGGGATGAGAGATACGCAGTATTTT
CASSSEQGMRDTQYF
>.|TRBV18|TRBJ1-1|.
TGTGCCAGCTCACGTACACTGAACACTGAAGCTTTCTTT
CASSRTLNTEAFF
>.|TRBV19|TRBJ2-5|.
TGTGCCAGTTCCCCCCGAACACGACAAGAGACCCAGTACTTC
CASSPRTRQETQYF
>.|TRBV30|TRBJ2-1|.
TGTGCCTGGAAGGAGAGCAGCTCCTACAATGAGCAGTTCTTC
CAWKESSSYNEQFF
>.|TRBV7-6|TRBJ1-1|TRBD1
TGTGCCAGCAGCTCCTTGGCGACAGGGGGCACTGAAGCTTTCTTT
CASSSLATGGTEAFF
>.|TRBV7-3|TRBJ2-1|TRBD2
TGTGCCAGCAGCTTGGGACTAGCGTACAATGAGCAGTTCTTC
CASSLGLAYNEQFF
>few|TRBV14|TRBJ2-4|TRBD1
TGTGCCAGCAGCCGGGCAGACAGGGGCGTCCTCGACATTCAGTACTTC
CASSRADRGVLDIQYF
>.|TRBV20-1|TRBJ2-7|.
TGCAGTGCTAGCGGGATGAACGAGCAGTACTTC
CSASGMNEQYF
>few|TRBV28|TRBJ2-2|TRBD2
TGTGCCAGCAGGGCGGGAGAGGTCGGGGAGCTGTTTTTT
CASRAGEVGELFF
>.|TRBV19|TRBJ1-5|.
TGTGCCAGTAGTATACAGGCAGCCTATCAGCCCCAGCATTTT
CASSIQAAYQPQHF
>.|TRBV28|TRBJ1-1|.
TGTGCCAGCAGTTTAATTTTCCGGAGGAACACTGAAGCTTTCTTT
CASSLIFRRNTEAFF
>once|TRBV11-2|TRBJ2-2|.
TGTGCCAGCAACTGGTACGGGGAGCTGTTTTTT
CASNWYGELFF
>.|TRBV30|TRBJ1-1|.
TGTGCCTGGAGTCCTCGACACCGTGGAGCTTTCTTT
CAWSPRHRGAFF
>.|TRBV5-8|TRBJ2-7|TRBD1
TGTGCCAGCAGCAGTCCCGGGACAGATAACCATAACACCTACGAGCAGTACTTC
CASSSPGTDNHNTYEQYF
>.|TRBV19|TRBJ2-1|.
TGTGCCAGTAGTACCCTTCTAGCGTCATCCTACAATGAGCAGTTCTTC
CASSTLLASSYNEQFF
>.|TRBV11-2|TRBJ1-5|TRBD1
TGTGCCAGCAGCCGGACAGGGCATCCCAATCAGCCCCAGCATTTT
CASSRTGHPNQPQHF
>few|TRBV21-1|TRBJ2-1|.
TGTGCCAGCAGCAGAGGAACTAGCGGGGTGAACAATGAGCAGTTCTTC
CASSRGTSGVNNEQFF
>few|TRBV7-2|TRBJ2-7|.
TGTGCCAGCAGCTCGACTAGACTTCCCTACGAGCAGTACTTC
CASSSTRLPYEQYF
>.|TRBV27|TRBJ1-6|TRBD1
TGTGCCAGCACCAGGGACAGGGGTTCGGGTTCACCCCTCCACTTT
CASTRDRGSGSPLHF
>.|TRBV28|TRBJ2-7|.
TGTGCCAGCAGTCCCCTCCTCTACGAGCAGTACTTC
CASSPLLYEQYF
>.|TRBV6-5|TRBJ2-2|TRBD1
TGTGCCAGCAGTACGGACAGGGCGAACACCGGGGAGCTGTTTTTT
CASSTDRANTGELFF